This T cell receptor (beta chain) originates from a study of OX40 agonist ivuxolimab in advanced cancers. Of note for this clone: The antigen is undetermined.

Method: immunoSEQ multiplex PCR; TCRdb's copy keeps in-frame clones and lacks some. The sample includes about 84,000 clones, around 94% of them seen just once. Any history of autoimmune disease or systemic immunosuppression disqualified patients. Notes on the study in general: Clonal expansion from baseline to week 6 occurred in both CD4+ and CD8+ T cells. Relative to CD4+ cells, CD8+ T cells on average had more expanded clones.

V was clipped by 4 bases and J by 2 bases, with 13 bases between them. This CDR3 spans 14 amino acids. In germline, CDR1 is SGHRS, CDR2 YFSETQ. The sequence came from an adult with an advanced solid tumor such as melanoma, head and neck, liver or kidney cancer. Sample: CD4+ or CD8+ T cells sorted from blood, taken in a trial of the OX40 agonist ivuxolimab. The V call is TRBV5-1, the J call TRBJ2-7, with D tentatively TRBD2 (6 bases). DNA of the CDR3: TGCGCCAGCAGCGGAACCGGGAGAACCTACGAGCAGTACTTC. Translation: CASSGTGRTYEQYF.